This TCR beta chain was documented in a study of human T cells and chemical hapten exposure. The sample holds a few counts of this clonotype. Its antigen remains unknown. Whole-study findings and limits: TCRs at high frequency, those above 1 in 1000, did not change with DPC sensitization.

The sample's time point: patch test 3, about 24 weeks after DPC sensitization. Indicated treatment: therapeutic diphenylcyclopropenone sensitization with weekly scalp DPC. Non-pregnant alopecia patients aged 18 to 70, suitable for DPC therapy. The library attached unique molecular identifiers to individual cDNA molecules. TCRdb ran MiXCR on the RACE reads and lists one entry per CDR3 protein. Here the sample spans roughly 130,000 distinct CDR3 sequences, 11% being singletons. The CDR3 is 15 amino acids. The V gene's germline CDR1 is LGHNA and CDR2 YNFKEQ. The V gene lost 2 bases and the J gene lost 5 bases, with 16 bases spanning the gap.

This sequence was found in a woman aged 50 to 65 with alopecia areata. Some clones in this sample may be carry-over from other donors' samples. The input for sequencing was whole blood, taken in connection with sensitization to the hapten diphenylcyclopropenone (DPC). The V call is TRBV4-2, the J call TRBJ2-7, with a weak D call TRBD1 (6 bases). CDR3: CASSQTAAQGHEQYF. The CDR3 nucleotides are TGTGCCAGCAGCCAAACGGCCGCGCAGGGGCACGAGCAGTACTTC.